This paragraph covers one T cell receptor beta chain sequence. Its antigen is not known. Germline assignment: CDR1 LNHDA and CDR2 SQIVND (reference sequence). The trim removed 5 bases at V and 3 bases at J, leaving 7 bases unmatched. The CDR3 is 16 amino acids. The record originates from a study of graft-versus-host responses after intestinal transplantation. Looking at the study overall: Multivisceral, liver-intestinal, or isolated intestinal transplants were performed in recipients.

Whole-study results and caveats: There were GvH clones found in recipient marrow, and some of them appeared first in ileum or blood. In patients with graft-donor T cell macrochimerism, allograft graft-versus-host to host-versus-graft clonal ratios were high.

The table came from immunoSEQ multiplex PCR; TCRdb's copy has only in-frame clones and leaves some out. Of 85,000 to 100,000 clones listed, around 90% are singletons. The chain employs TRBV19 and TRBJ1-5; TRBD1 agrees at 10 bases. Material: unstimulated CD4+ T cells sorted from spleen or lymph node cells, obtained before transplant. This TCR was sampled from a human donor who was the organ donor for an intestinal transplant. CDR3 DNA: TGTGCCAGTAGTTGGGAGGGACAGGGGCCCAATCAGCCCCAGCATTTT. It encodes CASSWEGQGPNQPQHF.